This T cell receptor (beta chain) was identified in a study of cytomegalovirus exposure and HLA in healthy donors. Overall study findings and caveats: Researchers reportedly found TCR beta sequences accurately predicted most subjects' HLA-A and HLA-B alleles. Sequencing likely produced, as an artifact, a cluster of highly shared sequence variants.

The PCR was carried out with 60 Vbeta primers and 13 Jbeta primers. Generated by immunoSEQ multiplex PCR, the TCRdb table keeps only in-frame clones and is missing some. The sample lists 100,000 to 120,000 clones; around 80% were seen once. The germline gives CDR1 LGHNA, CDR2 YSLEER. V trimming: 4 bases; J trimming: 5 bases; junction bases outside the gene matches: 5. There are 14 residues in the CDR3. As for this clone: The antigen is unknown.

The V call is TRBV4-3, the J call TRBJ1-2, with 9 bases identical to TRBD1. The sequenced sample was PBMCs. This sequence was found in a man in his late teens or twenties in good health and CMV-seronegative. The CDR3 loop reads CASSPGQGRYGYTF. The CDR3 DNA follows: TGCGCCAGCAGCCCGGGACAGGGAAGGTATGGCTACACCTTC.